The clone carrying this T cell receptor (beta chain) was seen only once. The protocol was immunoSEQ multiplex PCR, while the TCRdb copy is restricted to in-frame clones and leaves out a portion. Altogether fewer than 250,000 clones are present, about 85% being singletons, with the ten largest covering approximately 11%. This sample is part of a study of blood T cell repertoires in COVID-19. The V gene's germline CDR1 is SGHVT and CDR2 SQSDAQ. The CDR3 totals 19 residues. V was cut by 3 bases and J by 2 bases, with 26 bases left in between. Membership in each cohort depended on participant-reported clinical history.

The origin of this receptor is a man in his thirties or forties who had recovered from COVID-19. The chain recombines TRBV7-4 with TRBJ2-7; D perhaps matches TRBD1 (5 bases). Sequences were obtained from PBMCs or T cells enriched from blood (not recorded which). The CDR3 sequence: CASSFPKDSLKTTPYEQYF. The CDR3 DNA is TGTGCCAGCAGCTTTCCAAAAGACAGCCTCAAAACCACTCCCTACGAGCAGTACTTC.